These 14 T cell receptor beta chains were all obtained from the same sample, sequenced in a study of Ad26.COV2.S vaccination and SARS-CoV-2 variants. The treatment is: roughly 18 received Ad26.COV2.S at low or high dose, single or two shots; 5 received placebo; per-sample allocation not given. Samples analyzed were those drawn on day 63 after the first vaccine or placebo injection. The protocol was immunoSEQ multiplex PCR, while the TCRdb copy is restricted to in-frame clones and leaves out a portion. The table includes hundreds of thousands of clones, roughly nine tenths detected once. This sample comprised peripheral blood, obtained in a trial of Ad26.COV2.S vaccine versus placebo. The origin of the receptors is a person aged 18-60 years who received the Ad26.COV2.S COVID-19 vaccine or a placebo.

The chain joins TRBV7-3 to TRBJ2-7; D uncertain. In germline, CDR1 is SGHTA, CDR2 FQGTGA. The CDR3 contains 13 residues. Trimming removed 5 bases at V and 0 bases at J, with 8 bases between. CDR3 sequence reads: CASSLGNSYEQYF. CDR3 nucleotide sequence: TGTGCCAGCAGCCTCGGAAACTCCTACGAGCAGTACTTC.

The V gene is TRBV9, the J gene TRBJ2-2; D is perhaps TRBD1 (6 bases). Germline CDR1 is SGDLS and CDR2 is YYNGEE. V was pared by 4 bases and J by 0 bases, with 13 bases between. This CDR3 has 16 amino acids. As DNA, the CDR3 is TGTGCCAGCAGCAATTACAGGGCTTCGAACACCGGGGAGCTGTTTTTT. As protein: CASSNYRASNTGELFF.

V usage is TRBV7-4 and J usage is TRBJ1-5; unclear D gene. The CDR3 consists of 14 residues. The V gene's germline CDR1 is SGHVT and CDR2 SQSDAQ. V lost 4 bases to trimming and J lost 0 bases, with 7 bases between them. The CDR3 nucleotides read TGTGCCAGCAGCTGGGCAACTAGCAATCAGCCCCAGCATTTT. This sequence encodes CASSWATSNQPQHF.

As concerns this clone: The identical CDR3 is also encoded by other nucleotide sequences in the sample. This rearrangement joins TRBV27 to TRBJ1-5; D gene ambiguous. The germline V gene encodes CDR1 MNHEY and CDR2 SMNVEV (reference sequence). With 0 bases removed from V and 4 bases from J, the gap between germline ends came to 10 bases. There are 15 residues in the CDR3. The CDR3 nucleotides are TGTGCCAGCAGTTTATCAGGGTTAGGGAATCAGCCCCAGCATTTT. Its protein is CASSLSGLGNQPQHF.

The rearrangement links TRBV7-2 to TRBJ2-1, with 15 nucleotides matching TRBD2. Germline V gives CDR1 SGHTA, CDR2 FQGNSA. The length of the CDR3 is 15 residues. The V gene end was trimmed by 3 bases and the J gene end by 7 bases; junction bases not matched to a gene: 1. The CDR3 loop reads CASSLGLAGGNEQFF. The CDR3 region has the DNA TGTGCCAGCAGCTTGGGACTAGCGGGGGGAAATGAGCAGTTCTTC.

The V call is TRBV14, the J call TRBJ1-3; D may be TRBD1 (6 bases). The germline CDR1 and CDR2 sequences are SGHDN and FVKESK. V was trimmed by 5 bases and J by 2 bases, leaving 16 bases between them. The CDR3 covers 16 residues. Here the CDR3 reads CASSKRTGWPGNTIYF. CDR3 nucleotide sequence: TGTGCCAGCAGCAAGAGAACAGGGTGGCCTGGAAACACCATATATTTT.

V usage is TRBV11-2 and J usage is TRBJ2-1; 10 nucleotides match TRBD2. V lost 5 bases, J lost 9 bases, and 16 bases stayed unmatched. The CDR3 covers 17 residues. Germline CDR1 reads SGHAT; CDR2 reads FQNNGV. CDR3: CASSRRAGGTPPSEQFF. DNA of the CDR3: TGTGCCAGCAGCCGGAGAGCGGGGGGGACTCCCCCCAGTGAGCAGTTCTTC.

V is TRBV7-8 and J is TRBJ1-5, with D unresolved. The length of the CDR3 is 18 residues. CDR1 SGHVS and CDR2 FQNEAQ come from the germline V gene. V lost 1 base, J lost 0 bases, and 16 bases lay in between. As DNA, the CDR3 is TGTGCCAGCAGCTTAGAGTTTGTCGCAGAGTATAGCAATCAGCCCCAGCATTTT. Translated, it gives CASSLEFVAEYSNQPQHF.

The gene calls are TRBV7-9 and TRBJ2-7, with a tentative D call TRBD2 (7 bases). Germline V CDR1 and CDR2: SEHNR, FQNEAQ (reference sequence). With 6 bases removed from V and 7 bases from J, the gap between germline ends came to 19 bases. The CDR3 is 14 amino acids. The CDR3 bases are TGTGCCAGCAGTTCAGGGGCGGGGGATCGGGAGCAGTACTTC. Translated: CASSSGAGDREQYF.

The chain is built from TRBV30 and TRBJ2-2; D is possibly TRBD1 (5 bases). The CDR3 has 14 amino acids. Germline assignment: CDR1 GTSNPN and CDR2 SVGIG (reference sequence). V lost 2 bases and J 2 bases, leaving 9 bases between the germline ends. The CDR3 spells CAWSNRRNTGELFF. CDR3 DNA sequence: TGTGCCTGGAGTAACAGGAGAAACACCGGGGAGCTGTTTTTT.

V gene TRBV19 combines with J gene TRBJ2-7; tentatively, D is TRBD1 (5 bases). The CDR3 runs 14 residues. Trimming pared 11 bases from V and 0 bases from J, leaving 17 bases between. Germline assignment: CDR1 LNHDA and CDR2 SQIVND (reference sequence). In DNA form, the CDR3 reads TGTGCCGTTAGTAAAGGGGTCGACTCCTACGAGCAGTACTTC. This translates into CAVSKGVDSYEQYF.

The genes are TRBV19 and TRBJ2-7, with D unclear. CDR1 is LNHDA and CDR2 is SQIVND in the germline V gene (reference sequence). V gave up 8 bases and J gave up 0 bases, with 11 bases separating them. The CDR3 is made up of 13 amino acids. The CDR3 sequence: CASSRHGSYEQYF. As DNA, the CDR3 is TGTGCCAGTTCCCGCCATGGCTCCTACGAGCAGTACTTC.

V is TRBV30 and J is TRBJ1-2; tentatively, D is TRBD1 (5 bases). V was shortened by 0 bases and J by 8 bases, with 13 bases between the two germline ends. Germline V gives CDR1 GTSNPN, CDR2 SVGIG (reference sequence). This CDR3 has 13 residues. The CDR3 protein is CAWSVPGRKGYTF. CDR3 coding DNA: TGTGCCTGGAGTGTACCAGGGAGAAAGGGCTACACCTTC.

The rearrangement links TRBV6-4 to TRBJ2-5; D assignment may be TRBD1 or TRBD2 (6 bases each). V was trimmed by 8 bases and J by 5 bases, leaving 15 bases between them. Germline V gene lookup returns CDR1 MRHNA and CDR2 SNTAGT. The CDR3 runs to 13 residues. CDR3 sequence (DNA): TGTGCCAGCTCGAAGGGGGGTCGTGAGACCCAGTACTTC. This sequence encodes CASSKGGRETQYF.